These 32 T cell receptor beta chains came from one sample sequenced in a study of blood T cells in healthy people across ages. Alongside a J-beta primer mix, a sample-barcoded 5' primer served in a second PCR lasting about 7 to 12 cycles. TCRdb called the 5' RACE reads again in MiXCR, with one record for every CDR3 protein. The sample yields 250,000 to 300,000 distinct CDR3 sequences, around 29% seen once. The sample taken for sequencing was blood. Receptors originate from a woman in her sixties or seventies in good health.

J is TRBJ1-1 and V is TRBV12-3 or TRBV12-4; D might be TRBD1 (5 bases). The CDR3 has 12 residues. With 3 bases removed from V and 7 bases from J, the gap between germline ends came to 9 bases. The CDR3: CASSFGRDEAFF. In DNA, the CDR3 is TGTGCCAGCAGTTTCGGCAGGGATGAAGCTTTCTTT.

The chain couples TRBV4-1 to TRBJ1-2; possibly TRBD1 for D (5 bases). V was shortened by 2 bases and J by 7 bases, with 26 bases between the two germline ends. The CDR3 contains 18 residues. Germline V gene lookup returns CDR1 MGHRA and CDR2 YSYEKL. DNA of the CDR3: TGCGCCAGCAGCCAAAGGACGCAGGGACTTCTCCCAAGGTTTGGCTACACCTTC. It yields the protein CASSQRTQGLLPRFGYTF.

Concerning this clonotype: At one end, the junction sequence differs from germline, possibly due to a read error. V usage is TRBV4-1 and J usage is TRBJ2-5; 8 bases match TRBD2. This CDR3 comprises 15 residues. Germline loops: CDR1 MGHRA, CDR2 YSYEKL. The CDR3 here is CASSQPGGGQETQYF. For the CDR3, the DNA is TGCGCCAGTAGCCAACCCGGGGGGGGTCAAGAGACCCAGTACTTC.

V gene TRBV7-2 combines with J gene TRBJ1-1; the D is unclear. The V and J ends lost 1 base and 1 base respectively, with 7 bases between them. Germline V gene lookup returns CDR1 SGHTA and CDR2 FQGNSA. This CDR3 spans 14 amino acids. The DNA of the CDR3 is TGTGCCAGCAGCTTAGTTCCCAGGAACACTGAAGCTTTCTTT. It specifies CASSLVPRNTEAFF. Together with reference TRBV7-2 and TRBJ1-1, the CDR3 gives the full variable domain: GAGVSQSPSNKVTEKGKDVELRCDPISGHTALYWYRQSLGQGLEFLIYFQGNSAPDKSGLPSDRFSAERTGGSVSTLTIQRTQQEDSAVYLCASSLVPRNTEAFFGQGTRLTVV.

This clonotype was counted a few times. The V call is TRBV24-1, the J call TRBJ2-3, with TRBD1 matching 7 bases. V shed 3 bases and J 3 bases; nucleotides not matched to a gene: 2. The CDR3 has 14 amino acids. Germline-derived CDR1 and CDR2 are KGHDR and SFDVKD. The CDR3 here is CATSDVGQTDTQYF. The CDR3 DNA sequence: TGTGCCACCAGTGATGTGGGACAGACAGATACGCAGTATTTT.

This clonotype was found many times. The CDR3 DNA sequence: TGTGCCAGCAGTTTAGTCAGGGGCGCCGACACTGAAGCTTTCTTT. This sequence encodes CASSLVRGADTEAFF. The chain employs TRBV27 and TRBJ1-1; possible D gene TRBD1, 6 bases. Germline V gene lookup returns CDR1 MNHEY and CDR2 SMNVEV (reference sequence). Trimming pared 2 bases from V and 3 bases from J, leaving 13 bases between. The CDR3 sequence is 15 residues long.

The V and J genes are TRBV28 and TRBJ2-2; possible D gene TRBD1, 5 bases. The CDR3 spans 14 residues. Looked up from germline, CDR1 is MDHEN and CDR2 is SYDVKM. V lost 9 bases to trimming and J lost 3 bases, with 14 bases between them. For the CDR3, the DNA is TGTGCCAGTCTCAGGGATGTCGACACCGGGGAGCTGTTTTTT. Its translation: CASLRDVDTGELFF.

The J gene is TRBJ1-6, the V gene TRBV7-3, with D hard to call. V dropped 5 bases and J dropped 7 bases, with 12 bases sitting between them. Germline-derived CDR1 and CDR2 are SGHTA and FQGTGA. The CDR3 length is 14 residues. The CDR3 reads CASSLRVGNSPLHF. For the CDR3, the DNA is TGTGCCAGCAGCCTACGAGTGGGGAATTCACCCCTCCACTTT.

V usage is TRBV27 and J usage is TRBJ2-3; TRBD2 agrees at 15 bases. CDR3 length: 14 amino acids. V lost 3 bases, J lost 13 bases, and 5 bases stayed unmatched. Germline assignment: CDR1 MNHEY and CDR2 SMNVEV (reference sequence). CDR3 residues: CASSFRTSGRAEYF. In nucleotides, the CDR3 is TGTGCCAGCAGTTTCCGGACTAGCGGGAGGGCGGAGTATTTT.

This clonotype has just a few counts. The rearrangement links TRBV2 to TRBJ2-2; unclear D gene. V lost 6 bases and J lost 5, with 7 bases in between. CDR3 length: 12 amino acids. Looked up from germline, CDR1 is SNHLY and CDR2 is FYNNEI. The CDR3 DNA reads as TGTGCCAGCAGACCAGAAACCGGGGAGCTGTTTTTT. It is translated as CASRPETGELFF.

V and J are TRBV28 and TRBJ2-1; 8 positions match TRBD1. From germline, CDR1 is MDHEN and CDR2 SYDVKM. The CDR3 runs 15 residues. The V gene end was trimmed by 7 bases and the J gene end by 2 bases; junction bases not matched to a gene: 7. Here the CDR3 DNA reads TGTGCCAGCACCTTGGGGACAGGAGCCTACAATGAGCAGTTCTTC. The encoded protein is CASTLGTGAYNEQFF. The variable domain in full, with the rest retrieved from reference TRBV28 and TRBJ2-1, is DVKVTQSSRYLVKRTGEKVFLECVQDMDHENMFWYRQDPGLGLRLIYFSYDVKMKEKGDIPEGYSVSREKKERFSLILESASTNQTSMYLCASTLGTGAYNEQFFGPGTRLTVL.

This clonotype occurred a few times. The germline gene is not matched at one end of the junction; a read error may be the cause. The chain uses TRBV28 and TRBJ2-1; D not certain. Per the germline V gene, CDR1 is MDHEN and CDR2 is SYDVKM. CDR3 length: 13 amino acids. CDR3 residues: CACSLTDYNEQFF. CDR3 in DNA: TGTGCCTGCAGTTTAACAGACTACAATGAGCAGTTCTTC.

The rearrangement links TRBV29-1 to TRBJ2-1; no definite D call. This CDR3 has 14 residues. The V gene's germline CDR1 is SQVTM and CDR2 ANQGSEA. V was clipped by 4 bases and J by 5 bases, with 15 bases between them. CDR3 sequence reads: CSVVGRLKDNEQFF. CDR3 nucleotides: TGCAGCGTTGTTGGAAGGTTGAAGGACAATGAGCAGTTCTTC.

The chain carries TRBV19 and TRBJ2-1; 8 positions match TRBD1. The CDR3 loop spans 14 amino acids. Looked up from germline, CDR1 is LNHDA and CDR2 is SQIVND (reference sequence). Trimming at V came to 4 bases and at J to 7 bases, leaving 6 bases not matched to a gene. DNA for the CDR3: TGTGCCAGTAGTACAGGACAGGGTAGGAATGAGCAGTTCTTC. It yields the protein CASSTGQGRNEQFF.

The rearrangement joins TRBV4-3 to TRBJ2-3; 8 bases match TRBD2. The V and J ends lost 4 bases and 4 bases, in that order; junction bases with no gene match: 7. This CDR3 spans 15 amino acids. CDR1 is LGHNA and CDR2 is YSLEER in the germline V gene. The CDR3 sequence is CASSPAAGAADTQYF. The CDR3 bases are TGCGCCAGCAGCCCTGCAGCGGGAGCGGCAGATACGCAGTATTTT.

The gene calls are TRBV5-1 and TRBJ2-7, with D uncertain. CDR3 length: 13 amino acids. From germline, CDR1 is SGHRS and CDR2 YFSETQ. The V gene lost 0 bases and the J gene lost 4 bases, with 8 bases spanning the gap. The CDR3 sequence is CASSLGSHYEQYF. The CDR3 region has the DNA TGCGCCAGCAGCTTGGGTAGCCATTACGAGCAGTACTTC.

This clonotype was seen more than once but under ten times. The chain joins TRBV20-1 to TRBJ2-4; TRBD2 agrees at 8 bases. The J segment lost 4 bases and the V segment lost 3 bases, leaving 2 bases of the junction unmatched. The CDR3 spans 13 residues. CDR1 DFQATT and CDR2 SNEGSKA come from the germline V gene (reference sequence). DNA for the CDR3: TGCAGTGCTAGCGGGAGGGGTAAAAACATTCAGTACTTC. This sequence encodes CSASGRGKNIQYF.

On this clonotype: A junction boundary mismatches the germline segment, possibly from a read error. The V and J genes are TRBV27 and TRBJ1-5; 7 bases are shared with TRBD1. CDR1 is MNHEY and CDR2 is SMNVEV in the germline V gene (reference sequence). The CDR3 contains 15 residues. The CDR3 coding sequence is TGTGCCAGCAGTTTATCCTGGACAGGCAATCTGCCCCAGCATTTT. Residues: CASSLSWTGNLPQHF.

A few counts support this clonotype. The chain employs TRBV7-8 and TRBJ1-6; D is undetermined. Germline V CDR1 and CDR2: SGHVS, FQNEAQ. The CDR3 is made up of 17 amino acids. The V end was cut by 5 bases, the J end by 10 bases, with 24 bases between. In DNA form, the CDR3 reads TGTGCCAGCAGCCCAACGGTATCGACCGGCGGTAGATCACCCCTCCACTTT. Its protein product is CASSPTVSTGGRSPLHF.

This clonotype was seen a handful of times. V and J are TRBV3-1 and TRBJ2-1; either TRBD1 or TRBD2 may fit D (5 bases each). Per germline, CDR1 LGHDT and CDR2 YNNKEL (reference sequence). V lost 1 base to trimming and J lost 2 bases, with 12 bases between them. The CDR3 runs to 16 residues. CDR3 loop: CASSQGNGGPYNEQFF. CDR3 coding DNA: TGTGCCAGCAGCCAAGGAAATGGGGGTCCCTACAATGAGCAGTTCTTC.

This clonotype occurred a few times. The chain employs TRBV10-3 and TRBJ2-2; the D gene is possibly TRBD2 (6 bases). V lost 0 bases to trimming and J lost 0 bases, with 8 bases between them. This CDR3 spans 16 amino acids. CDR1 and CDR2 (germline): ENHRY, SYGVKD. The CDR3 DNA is TGTGCCATCAGTGAGTCGCGGGGCCCGAACACCGGGGAGCTGTTTTTT. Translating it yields CAISESRGPNTGELFF.

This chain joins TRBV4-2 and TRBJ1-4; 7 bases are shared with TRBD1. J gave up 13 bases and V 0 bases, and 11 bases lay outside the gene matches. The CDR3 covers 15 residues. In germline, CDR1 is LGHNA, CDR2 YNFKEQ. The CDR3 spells CASSQDRDSPSGLFF. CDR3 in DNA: TGTGCCAGCAGCCAAGATAGGGACAGCCCTTCGGGACTGTTTTTT.

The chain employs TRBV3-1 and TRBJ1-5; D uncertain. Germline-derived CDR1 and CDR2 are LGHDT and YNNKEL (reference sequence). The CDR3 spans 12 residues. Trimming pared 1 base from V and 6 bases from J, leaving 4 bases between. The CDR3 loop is CASSQGSQPQHF. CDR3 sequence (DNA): TGTGCCAGCAGCCAAGGGTCTCAGCCCCAGCATTTT. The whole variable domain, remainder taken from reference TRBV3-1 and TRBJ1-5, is DTAVSQTPKYLVTQMGNDKSIKCEQNLGHDTMYWYKQDSKKFLKIMFSYNNKELIINETVPNRFSPKSPDKAHLNLHINSLELGDSAVYFCASSQGSQPQHFGDGTRLSIL.

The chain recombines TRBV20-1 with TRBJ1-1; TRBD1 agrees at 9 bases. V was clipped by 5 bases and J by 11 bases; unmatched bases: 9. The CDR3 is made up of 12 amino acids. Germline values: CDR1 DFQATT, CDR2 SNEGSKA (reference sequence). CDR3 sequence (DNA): TGCAGTGCTCCTTCCGACAGGGGGTACGCTTTCTTT. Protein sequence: CSAPSDRGYAFF.

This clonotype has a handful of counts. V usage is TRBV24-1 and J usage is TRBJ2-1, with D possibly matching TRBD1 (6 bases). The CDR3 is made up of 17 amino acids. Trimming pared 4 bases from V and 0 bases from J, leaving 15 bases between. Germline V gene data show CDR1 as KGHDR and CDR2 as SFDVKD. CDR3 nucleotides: TGTGCCACCAGTGACCTCCAGGGACAAAGCTCCTACAATGAGCAGTTCTTC. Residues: CATSDLQGQSSYNEQFF.

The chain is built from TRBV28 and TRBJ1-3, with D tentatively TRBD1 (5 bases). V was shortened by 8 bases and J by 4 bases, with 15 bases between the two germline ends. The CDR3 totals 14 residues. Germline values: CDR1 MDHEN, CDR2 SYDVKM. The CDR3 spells CASGRRGSGNTIYF. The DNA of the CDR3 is TGTGCCAGCGGGCGTCGGGGGTCAGGAAACACCATATATTTT.

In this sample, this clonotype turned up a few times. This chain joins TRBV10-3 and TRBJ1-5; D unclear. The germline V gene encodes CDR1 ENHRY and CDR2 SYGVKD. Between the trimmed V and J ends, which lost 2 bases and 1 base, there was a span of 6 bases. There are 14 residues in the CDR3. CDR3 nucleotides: TGTGCCATCAGTGAGGGGCAAAGCAATCAGCCCCAGCATTTT. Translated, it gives CAISEGQSNQPQHF.

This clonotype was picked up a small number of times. The CDR3 loop reads CASSLGSLAGDLYNEQFF. The CDR3 nucleotides read TGTGCCAGCAGCTTAGGCTCGCTAGCGGGAGATCTATACAATGAGCAGTTCTTC. The rearrangement uses TRBV7-8 and TRBJ2-1; 10 nucleotides agree with TRBD2. Germline V lookup: CDR1 SGHVS, CDR2 FQNEAQ. The trim removed 1 base at V and 4 bases at J, leaving 10 bases unmatched. The CDR3 extends over 18 amino acids.

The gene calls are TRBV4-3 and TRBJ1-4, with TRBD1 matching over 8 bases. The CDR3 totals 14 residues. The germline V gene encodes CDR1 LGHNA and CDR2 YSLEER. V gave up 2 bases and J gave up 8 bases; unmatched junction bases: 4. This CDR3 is CASSQTGGREKLFF. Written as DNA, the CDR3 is TGCGCCAGCAGCCAAACAGGGGGACGAGAAAAACTGTTTTTT.

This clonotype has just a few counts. Written as DNA, the CDR3 is TGTGCCAGCAGCCTTGCAGCGGGAGGTAACCACGAGCAGTACTTC. This translates into CASSLAAGGNHEQYF. J is TRBJ2-5 and V is TRBV3-1; 9 positions match TRBD2. TRBJ2-7 matches the DNA end more closely, so the J call is doubtful. The CDR3 has 15 residues. The germline gives CDR1 LGHDT, CDR2 YNNKEL (reference sequence).

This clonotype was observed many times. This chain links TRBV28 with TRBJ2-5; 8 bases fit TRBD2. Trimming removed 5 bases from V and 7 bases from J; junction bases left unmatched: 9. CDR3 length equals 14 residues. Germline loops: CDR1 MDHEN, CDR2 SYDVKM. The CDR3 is CASSPQAGVVTQYF. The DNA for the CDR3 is TGTGCCAGCAGTCCACAAGCGGGAGTCGTGACCCAGTACTTC.

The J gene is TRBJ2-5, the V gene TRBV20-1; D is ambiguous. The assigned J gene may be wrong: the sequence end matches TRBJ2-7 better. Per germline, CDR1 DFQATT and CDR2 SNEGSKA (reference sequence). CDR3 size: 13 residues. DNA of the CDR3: TGCAGTGCTAGGACAAACTTGGGCTACGAGCAGTACTTC. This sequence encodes CSARTNLGYEQYF.